Listed below are T cell receptor beta chains from one sample, sequenced in a study of STAT5B mutations in CD4+ large granular lymphocyte leukemia. Assay: immunoSEQ multiplex PCR; the TCRdb copy retains only in-frame clones and omits some. Among around 25,000 clones listed, about three quarters were seen once. Sequences were obtained from CD4+ T cells from blood buffy coats. The receptors stem from a human donor in good health. The CDR3 runs from the conserved cysteine through the conserved F or W. D genes are given only for firm matches. Clone size is given for some rows only: seen once, a few or many times, or a class if the clone is expanded.

D gene	clone size	CDR3 length	V gene	J gene	CDR3 protein	CDR3 DNA
.	.	11	TRBV20-1	TRBJ2-3	CSARVAGAQYF	TGCAGTGCTAGAGTGGCCGGTGCGCAGTATTTT
.	.	13	TRBV29-1	TRBJ1-6	CSAGVDYNSPLHF	TGCAGCGCGGGCGTAGACTATAATTCACCCCTCCACTTT
TRBD1	.	15	TRBV5-4	TRBJ2-7	CASSPGRDRAYEQYF	TGTGCCAGCAGCCCGGGGCGGGACAGGGCCTACGAGCAGTACTTC
.	.	14	TRBV6-5	TRBJ1-1	CASSYSYRASEAFF	TGTGCCAGCAGTTACTCGTACAGGGCTTCGGAAGCTTTCTTT
.	.	13	TRBV2	TRBJ1-3	CASSEAGVNTIYF	TGTGCCAGCAGTGAAGCTGGGGTCAACACCATATATTTT
.	.	18	TRBV27	TRBJ2-4	CASIRRDSSRLAKNIQYF	TGTGCCAGCATTAGGCGGGACAGTTCGAGATTAGCCAAAAACATTCAGTACTTC
TRBD1	.	14	TRBV6-5	TRBJ1-1	CASRSGQGSAEAFF	TGTGCCAGCAGATCAGGACAGGGGTCAGCTGAAGCTTTCTTT
.	.	13	TRBV10-3	TRBJ1-5	CAISETRDQPQHF	TGTGCCATCAGTGAGACCAGAGATCAGCCCCAGCATTTT
TRBD1	.	12	TRBV27	TRBJ2-7	CASTRQGREQYF	TGTGCCAGCACCCGACAGGGCCGGGAGCAGTACTTC
.	.	17	TRBV25-1	TRBJ1-6	CASSESGRGSYNSPLHF	TGTGCCAGCAGTGAATCGGGTCGGGGCTCCTATAATTCACCCCTCCACTTT
.	.	13	TRBV18	TRBJ2-7	CASSPSQGYEQYF	TGTGCCAGCTCACCCTCACAGGGATACGAGCAGTACTTC
.	.	13	TRBV5-8	TRBJ2-7	CASSVLRGYEQYF	TGTGCCAGCAGCGTCCTGAGGGGTTACGAGCAGTACTTC
TRBD1	few	17	TRBV4-1	TRBJ2-2	CASSLPGTGVNTGELFF	TGCGCCAGCAGCCTACCCGGGACAGGGGTGAACACCGGGGAGCTGTTTTTT
.	.	12	TRBV29-1	TRBJ1-2	CSALGAYDGYTF	TGCAGCGCCCTGGGGGCGTACGATGGCTACACCTTC
.	.	16	TRBV12-1	TRBJ1-2	CASSYQDRTPNYGYTF	TGTGCCAGCAGCTACCAGGACAGAACCCCTAACTATGGCTACACCTTC
.	.	12	TRBV7-6	TRBJ2-1	CASSLDINEQFF	TGTGCCAGCAGCTTGGACATCAATGAGCAGTTCTTC
.	.	13	TRBV28	TRBJ1-5	CASRGKGYQPQHF	TGTGCCAGCAGAGGGAAGGGGTATCAGCCCCAGCATTTT
TRBD2	.	17	TRBV7-2	TRBJ2-1	CASSLGLAGGQSLEQFF	TGTGCCAGCAGCTTAGGGCTAGCGGGGGGGCAGTCCCTTGAGCAGTTCTTC
.	.	15	TRBV6-5	TRBJ2-5	CASSFLGGNQETQYF	TGTGCCAGCAGTTTCTTGGGGGGTAACCAAGAGACCCAGTACTTC
.	.	12	TRBV28	TRBJ2-2	CASRSNTGELFF	TGTGCCAGCAGGTCTAACACCGGGGAGCTGTTTTTT
TRBD1	.	15	TRBV25-1	TRBJ2-4	CASSATGTAKNIQYF	TGTGCCAGCAGCGCGACAGGGACCGCCAAAAACATTCAGTACTTC
.	.	11	TRBV7-2	TRBJ2-3	CASSLSNTQYF	TGTGCCAGCAGCTTAAGTAACACGCAGTATTTT
TRBD1	.	14	TRBV6-1	TRBJ2-7	CASSEGTGNYEQYF	TGTGCCAGCAGTGAAGGGACAGGGAACTACGAGCAGTACTTC
.	once	15	TRBV7-2	TRBJ2-3	CASGRKVSPTDTQYF	TGTGCCAGCGGACGGAAAGTGAGCCCCACAGATACGCAGTATTTT
.	.	14	TRBV5-2	TRBJ1-2	CASKGVRKTYGYTF	TGTGCCAGCAAGGGAGTACGAAAGACCTATGGCTACACCTTC
.	.	15	TRBV15	TRBJ1-1	CATSSNPNENTEAFF	TGTGCCACCAGCAGTAACCCGAACGAGAACACTGAAGCTTTCTTT
.	once	15	TRBV5-1	TRBJ2-3	CASSRGAVRTDTQYF	TGCGCCAGCAGCCGAGGGGCAGTTCGCACAGATACGCAGTATTTT
TRBD1	.	13	TRBV27	TRBJ1-1	CASSTRQGTEAFF	TGTGCCAGCAGTACCAGACAGGGGACTGAAGCTTTCTTT
.	few	12	TRBV7-9	TRBJ2-7	CASSSQGFEQYF	TGTGCCAGCAGCTCCCAGGGTTTCGAGCAGTACTTC
TRBD1	.	13	TRBV28	TRBJ1-6	CASEGEGASPLHF	TGTGCCAGCGAGGGGGAGGGGGCTTCACCCCTCCACTTT
.	few	13	TRBV5-4	TRBJ1-1	CASSVTGGDEAFF	TGTGCCAGCAGCGTGACTGGTGGTGATGAAGCTTTCTTT
.	.	15	TRBV7-2	TRBJ1-3	CASSSQVSSGNTIYF	TGTGCCAGCAGCTCCCAAGTTAGCTCTGGAAACACCATATATTTT
.	few	11	TRBV27	TRBJ1-5	CASSCHQPQHF	TGTGCCAGCAGTTGTCATCAGCCCCAGCATTTT
TRBD1	few	15	TRBV28	TRBJ1-6	CASSTGTGVNSPLHF	TGTGCCAGCAGCACTGGGACAGGGGTTAATTCACCCCTCCACTTT
.	.	15	TRBV7-6	TRBJ1-2	CASSSLGGRGGDYTF	TGTGCCAGCAGCTCCCTGGGAGGTCGGGGAGGGGACTACACCTTC
TRBD2	.	15	TRBV18	TRBJ2-5	CASSLFQTSEETQYF	TGTGCCAGCTCACTCTTCCAGACTAGCGAAGAGACCCAGTACTTC
.	.	16	TRBV5-4	TRBJ2-1	CASSLDPDSSYNEQFF	TGTGCCAGCAGCTTGGATCCCGACAGCTCGTACAATGAGCAGTTCTTC
.	.	18	TRBV28	TRBJ1-4	CASNEFGPSEGISEKLFF	TGTGCCAGCAACGAATTCGGGCCATCGGAGGGGATTAGTGAAAAACTGTTTTTT
TRBD1	.	15	TRBV5-6	TRBJ2-5	CASSWRDRGLEEQYF	TGTGCCAGCAGCTGGAGGGACAGGGGATTAGAGGAGCAGTACTTC
TRBD2	.	17	TRBV7-3	TRBJ2-5	CASSPGLRGGIQETQYF	TGTGCCAGCAGCCCAGGGTTGCGGGGGGGGATCCAAGAGACCCAGTACTTC
TRBD1	.	14	TRBV7-8	TRBJ1-2	CASSTRQGAVGYTF	TGTGCCAGCAGCACAAGACAGGGTGCTGTTGGCTACACCTTC
.	.	13	TRBV7-2	TRBJ1-4	CASSLNPGEKLFF	TGTGCCAGCAGCCTCAACCCTGGGGAAAAACTGTTTTTT
.	.	12	TRBV14	TRBJ1-1	CASRLVGTEAFF	TGTGCCAGCAGACTCGTCGGGACTGAAGCTTTCTTT
.	.	15	TRBV19	TRBJ1-1	CASSYGHIMNTEAFF	TGTGCCAGTAGTTATGGTCATATCATGAACACTGAAGCTTTCTTT
.	.	12	TRBV28	TRBJ2-5	CASSFLQETQYF	TGTGCCAGCAGTTTTCTCCAAGAGACCCAGTACTTC
.	.	14	TRBV6-1	TRBJ2-7	CASTKAQASYEQYF	TGTGCCAGCACCAAAGCCCAGGCCTCCTACGAGCAGTACTTC
.	few	12	TRBV12-5	TRBJ1-1	CASGPDRLEAFF	TGTGCTAGTGGTCCGGACCGGCTTGAAGCTTTCTTT
.	few	19	TRBV7-8	TRBJ2-3	CASSPHDVLGGSSTDTQYF	TGTGCCAGCAGCCCGCACGACGTTTTGGGGGGCTCTAGCACAGATACGCAGTATTTT
TRBD1	.	15	TRBV7-9	TRBJ1-6	CASSGGGGKNSPLHF	TGTGCCAGCAGCGGGGGAGGGGGCAAGAATTCACCCCTCCACTTT
.	.	13	TRBV6-5	TRBJ1-5	CASSPGHRQPQHF	TGTGCCAGCAGCCCGGGACACCGACAGCCCCAGCATTTT
.	.	13	TRBV6-1	TRBJ1-1	CAPQGTLRHEAFF	TGTGCCCCGCAAGGCACGTTGAGACATGAAGCTTTCTTT
.	few	15	TRBV5-4	TRBJ2-7	CASSLGGGLSYEQYF	TGTGCCAGCAGCTTGGGCGGGGGCCTCTCCTACGAGCAGTACTTC
.	.	17	TRBV4-1	TRBJ2-7	CASSQVLPGIFSYEQYF	TGCGCCAGCAGCCAAGTTCTCCCAGGGATCTTCTCCTACGAGCAGTACTTC
.	.	14	TRBV7-8	TRBJ2-3	CASSLGGTADTQYF	TGTGCCAGCAGCTTAGGGGGCACAGCAGATACGCAGTATTTT
.	few	14	TRBV5-1	TRBJ1-5	CASSLGGGNQPQHF	TGCGCCAGCAGCTTGGGTGGGGGCAATCAGCCCCAGCATTTT
TRBD2	.	14	TRBV29-1	TRBJ2-5	CSVLPSGRQETQYF	TGCAGCGTGCTTCCTAGCGGGCGCCAAGAGACCCAGTACTTC